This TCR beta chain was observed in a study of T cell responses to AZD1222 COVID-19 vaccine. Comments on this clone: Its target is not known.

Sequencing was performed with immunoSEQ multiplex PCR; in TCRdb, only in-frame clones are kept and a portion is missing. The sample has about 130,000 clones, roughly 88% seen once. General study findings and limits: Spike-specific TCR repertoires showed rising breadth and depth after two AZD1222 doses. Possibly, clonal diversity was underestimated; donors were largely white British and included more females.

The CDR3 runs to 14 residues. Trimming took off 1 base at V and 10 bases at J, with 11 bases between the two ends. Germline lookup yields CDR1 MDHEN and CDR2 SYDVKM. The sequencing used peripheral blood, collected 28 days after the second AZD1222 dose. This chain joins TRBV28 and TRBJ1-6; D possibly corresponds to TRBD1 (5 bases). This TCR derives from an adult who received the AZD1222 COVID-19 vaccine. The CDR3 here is CASSLSRQSSPLHF. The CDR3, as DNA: TGTGCCAGCAGTTTATCACGACAGTCATCACCCCTCCACTTT.